These T cell receptor beta chains were read from a single sample in a study of CXCR3-negative and CXCR3-positive naive CD8 T cells. TCRdb re-analyzed the 5' RACE reads; it lists each CDR3 protein once, without DNA. The listing records some 49,000 distinct CDR3 sequences. Specimen: naive CXCR3- CD8+ T cells from blood. The receptors were sampled from a human donor in good health. Some clones in this sample may be carry-over from other donors' samples. CDR3s include the opening cysteine and the closing phenylalanine or tryptophan.

j_gene | v_gene | len | CDR3aa
TRBJ2-3 | TRBV7-8 | 13 | CASSSSSTDTQYF
TRBJ1-1 | TRBV9 | 14 | CASSAPSRGAEAFF
TRBJ2-2 | TRBV14 | 17 | CASSPAKLAGRSGELFF
TRBJ2-7 | TRBV3-1 | 15 | CASSQTGGVHPEQYF
TRBJ2-7 | TRBV28 | 16 | CASTFWTSGRNYEQYF
TRBJ2-2 | TRBV29-1 | 13 | CSVGDLLTGELFF
TRBJ2-7 | TRBV7-3 | 14 | CASSLFGTGAEQYF
TRBJ1-1 | TRBV15 | 13 | CATSSTPNTEAFF
TRBJ2-7 | TRBV28 | 12 | CASSSLSYEQYF
TRBJ2-5 | TRBV7-2 | 15 | CASSGSGASGETQYF